The 2 T cell receptor beta chains below all came from one sample that was sequenced in a study of T cells after yellow fever vaccination. Each CDR3 protein is one row after TCRdb ran MiXCR on the 5' RACE reads. Here the sample spans about 300,000 distinct CDR3 sequences, about 6.6% being singletons. This specimen was PBMCs, taken about 49 days after the first yellow fever vaccination. The origin of the receptors is a man aged 18 to 35 who received the YFV17D yellow fever vaccine.

The rearrangement uses TRBV4-3 and TRBJ2-1; possibly TRBD1 for D (6 bases). The germline CDR1 and CDR2 sequences are LGHNA and YSLEER. The CDR3 sequence is 18 residues long. Trimming shortened V by 0 bases and J by 6 bases, and 21 bases separated the two germline ends. CDR3 DNA: TGCGCCAGCAGCCAAGAAAGTAACAGGGTACTAGGGAGCAATGAGCAGTTCTTC. It encodes CASSQESNRVLGSNEQFF.

In this sample, this clonotype turned up a few times. The chain joins TRBV20-1 to TRBJ1-3; no clear D. The germline V gene encodes CDR1 DFQATT and CDR2 SNEGSKA (reference sequence). This CDR3 contains 17 residues. Trimming pared 7 bases from V and 0 bases from J, leaving 22 bases between. Here the CDR3 reads CSVEAGFGSSSGNTIYF. The DNA for the CDR3 is TGCAGTGTGGAAGCGGGATTTGGCTCAAGCTCTGGAAACACCATATATTTT.